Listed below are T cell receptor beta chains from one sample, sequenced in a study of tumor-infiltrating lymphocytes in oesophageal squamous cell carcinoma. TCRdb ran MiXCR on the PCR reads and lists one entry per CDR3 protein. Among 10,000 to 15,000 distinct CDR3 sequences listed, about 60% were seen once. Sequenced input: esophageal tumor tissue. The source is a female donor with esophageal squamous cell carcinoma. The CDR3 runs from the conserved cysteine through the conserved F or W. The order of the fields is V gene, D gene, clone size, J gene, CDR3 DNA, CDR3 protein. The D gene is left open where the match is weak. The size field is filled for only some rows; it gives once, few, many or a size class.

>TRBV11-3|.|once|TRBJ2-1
TGTGCCAGCAGCTTACAATACAACAATGAGCAGTTCTTC
CASSLQYNNEQFF
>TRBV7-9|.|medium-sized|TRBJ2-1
TGTGCCAGCAGCTTAGTGGAAGATGAGCAGTTCTTC
CASSLVEDEQFF
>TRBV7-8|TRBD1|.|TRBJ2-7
TGTGCCAGCAGCTTAGGCTGGGGACAGGGATACAATGAGCAGTACTTC
CASSLGWGQGYNEQYF
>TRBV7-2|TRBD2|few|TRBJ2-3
TGTGCCAGCAGCTTCGTAGCGGGGAGCTGGACAGATACGCAGTATTTT
CASSFVAGSWTDTQYF
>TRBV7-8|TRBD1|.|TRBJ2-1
TGTGCCAGCAGCCTAATACCGGGACAGGCGAATGAGCAGTTCTTC
CASSLIPGQANEQFF
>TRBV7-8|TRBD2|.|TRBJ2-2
TGTGCCAGCAGCCGGACTAGCGGGGGGCCCGCGAACACCGGGGAGCTGTTTTTT
CASSRTSGGPANTGELFF
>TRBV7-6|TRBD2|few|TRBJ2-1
TGTGCCAGCAGCTTAGGGACTAGCGGAAGACTCTTCTACAATGAGCAGTTCTTC
CASSLGTSGRLFYNEQFF
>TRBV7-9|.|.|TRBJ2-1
TGTGCCAGCAGCTTCCGGGACAGCGGGGACTATGAGCAGTTCTTC
CASSFRDSGDYEQFF
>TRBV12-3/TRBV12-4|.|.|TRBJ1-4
TGTGCCAGCAAAAAGCCATCGTCGACTAATGAAAAACTGTTTTTT
CASKKPSSTNEKLFF
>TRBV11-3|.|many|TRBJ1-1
TGTGCCAGCAGCCCCCGGGGGGACACTGAAGCTTTCTTT
CASSPRGDTEAFF
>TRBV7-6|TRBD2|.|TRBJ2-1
TGTGCCAGCAGCACCACTAGCGGGAGCAGTGCTGAGCAGTTCTTC
CASSTTSGSSAEQFF
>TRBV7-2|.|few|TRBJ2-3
TGTGCCAGCAGCCCTTTAGGCGCTCGAGGGGGGACAGATACGCAGTATTTT
CASSPLGARGGTDTQYF
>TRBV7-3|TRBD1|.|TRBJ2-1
TGTGCCAGCAGCTTAGGGGGACAGGGTAGGCAGTTCTTC
CASSLGGQGRQFF
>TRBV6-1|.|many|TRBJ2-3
TGTGCCAGCAGTTATGGGGGTGCAGATACGCAGTATTTT
CASSYGGADTQYF
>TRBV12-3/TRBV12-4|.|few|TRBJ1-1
TGTGCCAGCACCGTGGACGGGAGGGGCACTGAAGCTTTCTTT
CASTVDGRGTEAFF
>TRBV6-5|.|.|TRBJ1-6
TGTGCCAGCAGTTACTCGGTGGGAAACAGGAATCCCTATAATTCACCCCTCCACTTC
CASSYSVGNRNPYNSPLHF
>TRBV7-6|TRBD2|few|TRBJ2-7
TGTGCCAGCAGCTTAGCGGCGAGTCTAGCGGGGTCTTACGAGCAGTACTTC
CASSLAASLAGSYEQYF
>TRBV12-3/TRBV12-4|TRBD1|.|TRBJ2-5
TGTGCCAGCAGTTGGACAGGGGGTGAGCAGTACTTC
CASSWTGGEQYF
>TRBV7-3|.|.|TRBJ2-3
TGTGCCAGCAGCCCCTACGTGACAGATACGCAGTATTTT
CASSPYVTDTQYF
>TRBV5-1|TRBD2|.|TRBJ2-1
TGCGCCAGCAGCTTCGGCGGGAGAGGCAATGAGCAGTTCTTC
CASSFGGRGNEQFF
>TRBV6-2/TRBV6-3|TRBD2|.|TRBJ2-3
TGTGCCAGCAGTGGGACTAGCGGGACCACAGATACGCAGTATTTT
CASSGTSGTTDTQYF
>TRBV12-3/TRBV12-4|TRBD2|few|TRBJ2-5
TGTGCCAGCAGTCCCACTAGCGCCGGCGGGGAGACCCAGTACTTC
CASSPTSAGGETQYF
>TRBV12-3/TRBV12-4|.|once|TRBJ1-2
TGTGCCAGCGCCACCTCGGAAAACTATGGCTACACCTTC
CASATSENYGYTF
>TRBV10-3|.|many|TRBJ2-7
TGTGCCATCAGTTTGGGTGGGGCCTACGAGCAGTACTTC
CAISLGGAYEQYF